This T cell receptor beta chain is from a study of response to subunit inactivated influenza vaccine. The study, taken as a whole, reports: Few additional T cells are recruited per seasonal influenza vaccination, authors suggested.

Only a few counts were recorded for this clonotype. Its antigen is currently unknown. CDR1 is SQVTM and CDR2 is ANQGSEA in the germline V gene. Trimming pared 6 bases from V and 4 bases from J, leaving 12 bases between. The CDR3 consists of 12 residues. TCRdb reprocessed the RT-PCR reads with MiXCR, giving one entry per CDR3 protein. The sample lists over 400,000 distinct CDR3 sequences, approximately 9.9% occurring once. The TCR sequence derives from a man in his fifties or sixties who received an inactivated influenza vaccine. The starting material was PBMCs from blood, obtained more than 35 days after vaccination. This chain connects TRBV29-1 to TRBJ1-1, with D possibly being TRBD1 (5 bases). The CDR3 DNA is TGCAGCGTGATTCAGGGCCTCACTGAAGCTTTCTTT. Protein: CSVIQGLTEAFF. Complete variable domain (other parts from reference TRBV29-1 and TRBJ1-1): SAVISQKPSRDICQRGTSLTIQCQVDSQVTMMFWYRQQPGQSLTLIATANQGSEATYESGFVIDKFPISRPNLTFSTLTVSNMSPEDSSIYLCSVIQGLTEAFFGQGTRLTVV.